This T cell receptor beta chain emerged from a study of chemoradiotherapy in HPV16-positive cancers. Study-level information: Candidate HPV-specific clones and shared TCR motifs came from a couple of HPV16-positive patients.

CDR3 size: 15 residues. Germline assignment: CDR1 LNHDA and CDR2 SQIVND (reference sequence). J lost 2 bases, V lost 5 bases, and 5 bases had no gene match. Repertoires were sampled repeatedly during chemoradiotherapy. TCRdb's copy holds only in-frame clones and misses some; the assay was immunoSEQ multiplex PCR. Here the sample spans tens of thousands of clones, over 85% being singletons. To note about this clone: Its antigen is unidentified.

Regarding the study as a whole: For HPV16-positive patients, expanding HPV-responsive T cells associated with longer recurrence-free survival.

The sample here was blood, taken from a patient who underwent chemoradiotherapy. The chain joins TRBV19 to TRBJ1-5, with TRBD1 matching 8 bases. The sequence was collected from a human donor with HPV-associated anogenital cancer. As DNA, the CDR3 is TGTGCCAGTAGTCCAGGGGGCAGAGGCAATCAGCCCCAGCATTTT. Its protein is CASSPGGRGNQPQHF.